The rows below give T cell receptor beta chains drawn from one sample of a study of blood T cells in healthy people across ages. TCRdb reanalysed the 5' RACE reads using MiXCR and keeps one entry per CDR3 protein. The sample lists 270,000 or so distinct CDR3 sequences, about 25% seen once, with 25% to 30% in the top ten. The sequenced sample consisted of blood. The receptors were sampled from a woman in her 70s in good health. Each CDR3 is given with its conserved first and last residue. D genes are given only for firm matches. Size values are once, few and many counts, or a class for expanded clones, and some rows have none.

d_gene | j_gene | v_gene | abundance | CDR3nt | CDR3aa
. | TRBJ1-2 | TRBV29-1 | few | TGCAGCGTGTCTGGAAAGATAACCTATGGCTACACCTTC | CSVSGKITYGYTF
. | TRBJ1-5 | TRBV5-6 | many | TGTGCCAGCAGCTTGTCAGGGGTTCATCAGCCCCAGCATTTT | CASSLSGVHQPQHF
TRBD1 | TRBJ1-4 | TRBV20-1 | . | TGCAGTGCTAGAGGGAACAGGGGTAGCGAAAAACTGTTTTTT | CSARGNRGSEKLFF
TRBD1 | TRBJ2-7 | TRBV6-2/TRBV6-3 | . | TGTGCCAGCAGTTACGGACAGGGGTCCTACGAGCAGTACTTC | CASSYGQGSYEQYF
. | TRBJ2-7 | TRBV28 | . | TGTGCCAGCAGTTTAACTAGCTCCTACGAGCAGTACTTC | CASSLTSSYEQYF
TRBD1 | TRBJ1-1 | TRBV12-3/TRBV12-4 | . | TGTGCCAGCAAAAGACAGGGCTCCGGCACTGAAGCTTTCTTT | CASKRQGSGTEAFF
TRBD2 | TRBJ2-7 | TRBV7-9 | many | TGTGCCAGCATTGCCGGGACTAGCGGCGAGCAGTACTTC | CASIAGTSGEQYF
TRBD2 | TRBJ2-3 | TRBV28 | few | TGTGCCAGCAGTTCTGGGGGCCTAGCGGGAGTCGCAGATACGCAGTATTTT | CASSSGGLAGVADTQYF
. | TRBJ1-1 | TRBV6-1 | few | TGTGCCAGCCGGGCGGGGTGGGCTTTCTTT | CASRAGWAFF
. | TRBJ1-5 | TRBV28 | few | TGTGCCAGCAGTTTACCGAGACCGTCGAATCAGCCCCGGCATTTT | CASSLPRPSNQPRHF
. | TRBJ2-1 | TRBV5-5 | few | TGTGCCAGCAGACTCGACAGCCTCAGGGAGAATGAGCAGTTCTTC | CASRLDSLRENEQFF
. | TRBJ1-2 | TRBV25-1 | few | TGTGCCAGCAGTGAATATCCCTCCGGGAGCGGCTACACCTTC | CASSEYPSGSGYTF
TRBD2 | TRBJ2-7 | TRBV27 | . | TGTGCCAGCAGTGCCCTACTAGCGGGAGCACGCGAGCAGTACTTC | CASSALLAGAREQYF
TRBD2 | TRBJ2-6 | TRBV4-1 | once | TGCGCCAGCAGCCAAGATCTGCCAGCGGGGGTTAGCTCTGGGGCCAACGTCCTGACTTTC | CASSQDLPAGVSSGANVLTF
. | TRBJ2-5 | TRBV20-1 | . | TGCAGTGCCCGGTTTGGGGAAGAGACCCAGTACTTC | CSARFGEETQYF
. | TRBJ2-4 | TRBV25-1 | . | TGTGCCAGCAGTGAAGGGCTAGCGACCTATCGGAACATTCAGTACTTC | CASSEGLATYRNIQYF
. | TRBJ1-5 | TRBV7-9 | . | TGTGCCAGCAGCCTCGACAGGCAGCCCCAGCATTTT | CASSLDRQPQHF
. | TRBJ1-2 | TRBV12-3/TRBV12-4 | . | TGTGCCAGCAGTTTTTGGCTCAGGCTTGCCTCTAACTATGGCTACACCTTC | CASSFWLRLASNYGYTF
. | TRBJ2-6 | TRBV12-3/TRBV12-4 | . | TGTGCCAGCAGTTTAGCAGGGACCCCTGGGGCCAACGTCCTGACTTTC | CASSLAGTPGANVLTF
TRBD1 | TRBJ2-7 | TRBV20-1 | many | TGCAGTGCTAGCCCCGGGACAGGGTCCTACGAGCAGTACTTC | CSASPGTGSYEQYF
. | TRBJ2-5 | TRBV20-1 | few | TGCAGTGCAACCGAGGATGCGGGTGGAGAGACCCAGTACTTC | CSATEDAGGETQYF
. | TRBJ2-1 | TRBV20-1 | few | TGCAGTGCTAGTTCTCTGCGGGTGACCTACAATGAGCAGTTCTTC | CSASSLRVTYNEQFF
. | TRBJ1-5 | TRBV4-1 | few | TGCGCCAGCAGCCAAGAAGGAGGGTTGAATCAGCCCCAGCATTTT | CASSQEGGLNQPQHF
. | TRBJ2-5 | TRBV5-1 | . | TGCGCCAGCAGCTCCGGAAGCGGCCAAGAGACCCAGTACTTC | CASSSGSGQETQYF
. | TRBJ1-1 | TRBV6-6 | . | TGTGCCAGCAGTCAACAGAAGAACACTGAAGCTTTCTTT | CASSQQKNTEAFF
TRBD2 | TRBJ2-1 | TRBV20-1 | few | TGCAGTGCTCCTGGGGTAGCGGGAGCCTATAATGAGCAGTTCTTC | CSAPGVAGAYNEQFF